This TCR beta chain is from a study of early T cells in non-severe SARS-CoV-2 infection. From the 5' RACE reads, TCRdb called clonotypes with MiXCR, one entry per CDR3 protein. The table records 75,000 to 100,000 distinct CDR3 sequences, around 15% of them present only once. Germline values: CDR1 SGHDN, CDR2 FVKESK. CDR3 length equals 13 residues. Between the trimmed V and J ends, which lost 3 bases and 4 bases, there was a span of 7 bases. This receptor was obtained from an adult who was a healthcare worker with PCR-confirmed SARS-CoV-2 infection or an uninfected control (not recorded which). The V and J genes are TRBV14 and TRBJ2-1; D is undetermined. The sequencing input was whole blood. The CDR3 sequence is CASSHTGYNEQFF. The CDR3 DNA follows: TGTGCCAGCAGCCATACCGGGTACAATGAGCAGTTCTTC.